The entry below gives a single T cell receptor (beta chain) sequence along with its context. The antigen remains unidentified. Just one base apart from a much larger clone, this may be a read error. As to time point: persistent/refractory GD, antithyroid drugs over 5 years with positive TRAb. There was RNA extracted from PBMCs, and the TCR library was made from it. One endocrinology department in Xi'an, China, was where patients came from. J was trimmed by 6 bases and V by 0 bases; bases with no gene match: 4. The CDR3 length is 14 residues. Germline CDR1 reads SEHNR; CDR2 reads FQNEAQ (reference sequence). These data come from a study of regulatory T cells in long-lasting Graves disease. Study conclusions and caveats: Persistent cases of Graves' showed reduced TCR diversity relative to newly diagnosed patients. Authors noted too few samples as a limitation.

Construction of the TCR beta libraries employed iRepertoire HTBI primers in conjunction with Arm-PCR of CDR3 regions. One entry per CDR3 protein results from TCRdb running MiXCR on the multiplex PCR reads. The data show a few hundred thousand distinct CDR3 sequences, around 21% seen once. The chain is built from TRBV7-9 and TRBJ2-7; 8 positions agree with TRBD2. This sample comprised peripheral blood mononuclear cells (PBMCs), obtained when the disease was refractory, from a patient treated with antithyroid drugs. The sequence was collected from a female donor with Graves disease. The CDR3 here is CASSLAAGASEQYF. Written as DNA, the CDR3 is TGTGCCAGCAGCTTAGCAGCGGGAGCGAGCGAGCAGTACTTC.